This passage covers 30 T cell receptor beta chains from one sample sequenced in a study of OX40 agonist ivuxolimab in advanced cancers. Sequencing was performed with immunoSEQ multiplex PCR; in TCRdb, only in-frame clones are kept and a portion is missing. The data hold around 87,000 clones, with 90% to 95% observed a single time. Here the sequenced sample was CD4+ or CD8+ T cells sorted from blood, taken in a trial of the OX40 agonist ivuxolimab. These receptors were taken from an adult with an advanced solid tumor such as melanoma, head and neck, liver or kidney cancer.

This chain links TRBV7-2 with TRBJ2-5; TRBD1 matches at 9 bases. CDR3 length equals 17 residues. Germline V gene data show CDR1 as SGHTA and CDR2 as FQGNSA. With V trimmed by 5 bases and J by 5 bases, 15 bases remained unmatched. Here the CDR3 reads CASSPRDIQGAWETQYF. The CDR3 coding sequence is TGTGCCAGCAGCCCCAGAGATATACAGGGGGCTTGGGAGACCCAGTACTTC.

The chain carries TRBV5-6 and TRBJ2-1; 11 bases agree with TRBD1. Germline CDR1 is SGHDT and CDR2 is YYEEEE. With 4 bases clipped from V and 8 bases from J, the junction kept 5 bases outside the gene matches. The CDR3 runs to 14 residues. CDR3 coding DNA: TGTGCCAGCAGCCCGGGACAGGGGGTAGATGAGCAGTTCTTC. This codes for CASSPGQGVDEQFF. The full variable domain, in which reference TRBV5-6 and TRBJ2-1 provide the parts outside the CDR3, is DAGVTQSPTHLIKTRGQQVTLRCSPKSGHDTVSWYQQALGQGPQFIFQYYEEEERQRGNFPDRFSGHQFPNYSSELNVNALLLGDSALYLCASSPGQGVDEQFFGPGTRLTVL.

There are a few counts of this clone. CDR3 region: CASDRDTGELFF. The CDR3, as DNA: TGTGCCAGTGACAGGGACACCGGGGAGCTGTTTTTT. This chain links TRBV19 with TRBJ2-2; 7 nucleotides agree with TRBD1. CDR3 length equals 12 residues. Germline CDR1 reads LNHDA; CDR2 reads SQIVND (reference sequence). V was pared by 8 bases and J by 3 bases, with 0 bases of the junction left unmatched.

This clone has only one observation. The V and J genes are TRBV28 and TRBJ2-5; TRBD1 matches at 8 bases. Judging by the DNA end, TRBJ2-7 fits better; the J call may be wrong. From germline, CDR1 is MDHEN and CDR2 SYDVKM. There are 15 residues in the CDR3. The CDR3 sequence: CASSYTRQGTYEQYF. In nucleotides, the CDR3 is TGTGCCAGCAGCTACACTCGACAGGGGACCTACGAGCAGTACTTC.

The V call is TRBV13, the J call TRBJ1-3, with D tentatively TRBD1 (5 bases). The CDR3 consists of 15 residues. V was clipped by 0 bases and J by 1 base, with 7 bases between them. Germline lookup yields CDR1 PRHDT and CDR2 FYEKMQ (reference sequence). For the CDR3, the DNA is TGTGCCAGCAGCTTAGGGGCAGGGTCTGGAAACACCATATATTTT. The encoded protein is CASSLGAGSGNTIYF.

This clone has a handful of counts. The rearrangement uses TRBV12-5 and TRBJ1-2, with D perhaps TRBD1 (6 bases). The V gene lost 1 base and the J gene lost 4 bases, with 13 bases spanning the gap. The CDR3 spans 15 residues. Germline assignment: CDR1 LGHNT and CDR2 FRNRAP. In DNA form, the CDR3 reads TGTGCTAGTGGTTTGGGCGCAGGGGCGGGCTATGGCTACACCTTC. Its translation: CASGLGAGAGYGYTF. The variable domain in full, with the rest retrieved from reference TRBV12-5 and TRBJ1-2, is DARVTQTPRHKVTEMGQEVTMRCQPILGHNTVFWYRQTMMQGLELLAYFRNRAPLDDSGMPKDRFSAEMPDATLATLKIQPSEPRDSAVYFCASGLGAGAGYGYTFGSGTRLTVV.

V gene TRBV10-1 combines with J gene TRBJ1-1; no clear D. CDR1 and CDR2 from the germline V gene are WNHNN and SYGVQD (reference sequence). There are 12 residues in the CDR3. V dropped 3 bases and J dropped 7 bases, with 9 bases sitting between them. The CDR3 region has the DNA TGCGCCAGCAGTGACCCAGGAGGTGAAGCTTTCTTT. Translated, it gives CASSDPGGEAFF.

The J gene is TRBJ2-2, the V gene TRBV10-2, with a tentative D call TRBD1 (5 bases). Germline assignment: CDR1 WSHSY and CDR2 SAAADI. The CDR3 is 13 residues long. V lost 10 bases to trimming and J lost 5 bases, with 14 bases between them. The CDR3 bases are TGCGCCACCAGCGTGGGGCAGACCGGGGAGCTGTTTTTT. Residues: CATSVGQTGELFF.

The V gene is TRBV13, the J gene TRBJ2-7; D may correspond to TRBD1 or TRBD2 (5 bases each). Germline V gene lookup returns CDR1 PRHDT and CDR2 FYEKMQ (reference sequence). The CDR3 is made up of 14 amino acids. Between the trimmed V and J ends, which lost 0 bases and 3 bases, there was a span of 9 bases. The CDR3 protein is CASSLGGENYEQYF. The CDR3 bases are TGTGCCAGCAGCTTAGGGGGGGAGAACTACGAGCAGTACTTC. The complete variable domain, with remaining parts taken from reference TRBV13 and TRBJ2-7, reads AAGVIQSPRHLIKEKRETATLKCYPIPRHDTVYWYQQGPGQDPQFLISFYEKMQSDKGSIPDRFSAQQFSDYHSELNMSSLELGDSALYFCASSLGGENYEQYFGPGTRLTVT.

The DNA for the CDR3 is TGTGCCAGCAGCGTAAGACAGGGGGTTGCCGGGGAGCTGTTTTTT. It encodes CASSVRQGVAGELFF. The chain recombines TRBV9 with TRBJ2-2; 9 bases match TRBD1. Germline CDR1 SGDLS, CDR2 YYNGEE. There are 15 residues in the CDR3. V gave up 1 base and J gave up 6 bases; unmatched junction bases: 4.

The chain's CDR3 is CASSPRPGLAGGPHTGELFF. The CDR3 nucleotides are TGTGCCAGCAGTCCGCGGCCGGGACTAGCGGGAGGGCCCCACACCGGGGAGCTGTTTTTT. The chain has TRBV27 and TRBJ2-2; 16 positions agree with TRBD2. Unmatched junction bases numbered 12, after V lost 5 bases and J lost 3 bases. CDR1 MNHEY and CDR2 SMNVEV come from the germline V gene (reference sequence). The CDR3 extends over 20 amino acids.

This chain joins TRBV5-4 and TRBJ2-7; the D gene is possibly TRBD1 (5 bases). V lost 3 bases and J lost 1, with 11 bases in between. The germline gives CDR1 SGHNT, CDR2 YYREEE (reference sequence). The CDR3 contains 14 residues. CDR3 in amino acids: CASSYEAGSYEQYF. Written as DNA, the CDR3 is TGTGCCAGCAGCTACGAGGCAGGGTCCTACGAGCAGTACTTC.

J is TRBJ2-1 and V is TRBV11-2; 8 nucleotides agree with TRBD2. V shed 1 base and J 4 bases; nucleotides not matched to a gene: 6. This CDR3 is built from 16 residues. Per the germline V gene, CDR1 is SGHAT and CDR2 is FQNNGV. DNA for the CDR3: TGTGCCAGCAGCTTAGTCGGGGGGGCATGGTACAATGAGCAGTTCTTC. This gives the protein CASSLVGGAWYNEQFF.

The chain links TRBV6-1 to TRBJ2-7; possibly TRBD1 for D (5 bases). Trimming removed 8 bases at V and 7 bases at J, with 12 bases between. The CDR3 is made up of 11 amino acids. CDR1 and CDR2 (germline): MNHNS, SASEGT. CDR3: CASWGVGEQYF. The CDR3, as DNA: TGTGCCAGCTGGGGCGTGGGTGAGCAGTACTTC.

The rearrangement links TRBV27 to TRBJ1-5; 10 nucleotides agree with TRBD1. Germline assignment: CDR1 MNHEY and CDR2 SMNVEV (reference sequence). The CDR3 spans 14 residues. Unmatched junction bases numbered 5, after V lost 6 bases and J lost 6 bases. In DNA form, the CDR3 reads TGTGCCAGCAGCCTTGACAGGGGGCTTCAGCCCCAGCATTTT. Translated: CASSLDRGLQPQHF.

The rearrangement links TRBV5-1 to TRBJ2-7; tentative D call: TRBD2 (7 bases). Germline CDR1 and CDR2: SGHRS and YFSETQ. This CDR3 comprises 15 residues. V was trimmed by 4 bases and J by 1 base, leaving 15 bases between them. Here the CDR3 reads CASSGGKGGSYEQYF. The CDR3 DNA follows: TGCGCCAGCAGCGGCGGCAAGGGGGGGTCCTACGAGCAGTACTTC. Complete variable domain (other parts from reference TRBV5-1 and TRBJ2-7): KAGVTQTPRYLIKTRGQQVTLSCSPISGHRSVSWYQQTPGQGLQFLFEYFSETQRNKGNFPGRFSGRQFSNSRSEMNVSTLELGDSALYLCASSGGKGGSYEQYFGPGTRLTVT.

This rearrangement joins TRBV9 to TRBJ2-1; 8 nucleotides match TRBD2. The V gene end was trimmed by 5 bases and the J gene end by 4 bases; junction bases not matched to a gene: 11. The CDR3 covers 16 residues. Germline CDR1 reads SGDLS; CDR2 reads YYNGEE. CDR3 in DNA: TGTGCCAGCAGTTCCCCCGGGACTAGGGCTTACAATGAGCAGTTCTTC. This translates into CASSSPGTRAYNEQFF.

The V and J genes are TRBV15 and TRBJ2-1; D tentatively reads TRBD1 or TRBD2 (5 bases each). The ends were cut back, 3 bases at V and 3 bases at J, with 9 bases in the middle. Germline assignment: CDR1 LNHNV and CDR2 YYDKDF (reference sequence). The CDR3 runs to 14 residues. For the CDR3, the DNA is TGTGCCACCAGCAGCCCAGGGAGCTACAATGAGCAGTTCTTC. Translation: CATSSPGSYNEQFF.

J is TRBJ2-7 and V is TRBV7-8, with TRBD2 identical over 8 bases. The ends lost 8 bases at V and 5 bases at J; junction bases unmatched: 5. CDR3 length equals 12 residues. CDR1 is SGHVS, CDR2 FQNEAQ, per germline. The CDR3 sequence is CASSLLADEQYF. CDR3 DNA sequence: TGTGCCAGCTCACTACTAGCGGACGAGCAGTACTTC.

The chain couples TRBV5-8 to TRBJ1-1; no definite D call. Germline CDR1 reads SGHTS; CDR2 reads YDEGEE. This CDR3 has 14 amino acids. Trimming pared 2 bases from V and 1 base from J, leaving 9 bases between. CDR3 in DNA: TGTGCCAGCAGCTTATGGGTGGCGAACACTGAAGCTTTCTTT. It translates to CASSLWVANTEAFF.

The chain carries TRBV11-2 and TRBJ1-4; no reliable D call. CDR3 length equals 19 residues. Between the trimmed V and J ends, which lost 0 bases and 3 bases, there was a span of 20 bases. The germline V gene has CDR1 SGHAT and CDR2 FQNNGV. CDR3 region: CASSLDTSGVSGSNEKLFF. CDR3 DNA sequence: TGTGCCAGCAGCTTAGATACCTCCGGGGTGTCGGGGTCTAATGAAAAACTGTTTTTT.

The V call is TRBV5-1, the J call TRBJ2-3; 9 nucleotides align to TRBD2. The germline V gene encodes CDR1 SGHRS and CDR2 YFSETQ. This CDR3 has 16 residues. After removal of 5 bases from V and 1 base from J, the junction contained 8 bases not matched to a gene. CDR3 DNA sequence: TGCGCCAGCAGGGAAGGACTAGCGCGCGGCACAGATACGCAGTATTTT. Protein product: CASREGLARGTDTQYF. Full variable domain (remainder filled in from reference TRBV5-1 and TRBJ2-3): KAGVTQTPRYLIKTRGQQVTLSCSPISGHRSVSWYQQTPGQGLQFLFEYFSETQRNKGNFPGRFSGRQFSNSRSEMNVSTLELGDSALYLCASREGLARGTDTQYFGPGTRLTVL.

The J gene is TRBJ2-7, the V gene TRBV27; 8 nucleotides agree with TRBD2. From germline, CDR1 is MNHEY and CDR2 SMNVEV (reference sequence). The CDR3 has 15 amino acids. V shed 4 bases and J 0 bases; nucleotides not matched to a gene: 5. As DNA, the CDR3 is TGTGCCAGCAGTTCCACTAGCGGTAGCTCCTACGAGCAGTACTTC. This encodes CASSSTSGSSYEQYF.

This chain links TRBV6-5 with TRBJ2-1, with a tentative D call TRBD2 (6 bases). Germline CDR1 and CDR2: MNHEY and SVGAGI. The germline V and J ends were trimmed by 5 bases and 3 bases, with 14 bases remaining between them. The CDR3 is made up of 15 amino acids. CDR3 nucleotides: TGTGCCAGCAGTGCCACTAGGAGGGGCTACAATGAGCAGTTCTTC. The encoded protein is CASSATRRGYNEQFF.

The rearrangement uses TRBV4-3 and TRBJ2-1; TRBD2 matches 10 bases. Germline CDR1 LGHNA, CDR2 YSLEER. The CDR3 totals 17 residues. Trimming removed 2 bases from V and 7 bases from J; junction bases left unmatched: 11. The CDR3 protein is CASSQSSSGGAENEQFF. DNA for the CDR3: TGCGCCAGCAGCCAATCAAGCAGCGGGGGGGCCGAGAATGAGCAGTTCTTC.

V is TRBV2 and J is TRBJ2-7; either TRBD1 or TRBD2 may supply D (7 bases each). The CDR3 runs to 15 residues. Looked up from germline, CDR1 is SNHLY and CDR2 is FYNNEI. V lost 7 bases and J lost 4, with 20 bases in between. CDR3 in DNA: TGTGCCAGCACGGCCCAGGGGGGGCCCCCTTACGAGCAGTACTTC. Translating it yields CASTAQGGPPYEQYF.

The chain carries TRBV6-6 and TRBJ2-7, with D possibly matching TRBD1 (6 bases). This CDR3 comprises 14 residues. Germline V gene lookup returns CDR1 MNHNY and CDR2 SVGAGI (reference sequence). V was pared by 2 bases and J by 5 bases, with 13 bases between. This CDR3 is CASSYPAGVNEQYF. The CDR3 DNA sequence: TGTGCCAGCAGTTACCCGGCAGGGGTAAACGAGCAGTACTTC.

The chain carries TRBV2 and TRBJ2-5; 8 positions agree with TRBD1. Trimming cost V 7 bases and J 2 bases; bases outside gene matches: 9. From germline, CDR1 is SNHLY and CDR2 FYNNEI. This CDR3 spans 15 amino acids. The CDR3: CASKAGGGNQETQYF. CDR3 coding DNA: TGTGCCAGCAAAGCAGGGGGCGGGAATCAAGAGACCCAGTACTTC.

The chain employs TRBV9 and TRBJ1-2; 9 nucleotides match TRBD1. Germline CDR1 reads SGDLS; CDR2 reads YYNGEE. V lost 0 bases and J lost 5; bases outside the gene matches: 8. The CDR3 runs 16 residues. The CDR3 DNA is TGTGCCAGCAGCGTAGCTACGGGACAGGGTGAATATGGCTACACCTTC. Its protein product is CASSVATGQGEYGYTF.

This sequence joins TRBV11-2 and TRBJ2-1; the D is unclear. Between the trimmed V and J ends, which lost 5 bases and 2 bases, there was a span of 4 bases. Germline loops: CDR1 SGHAT, CDR2 FQNNGV. CDR3 length equals 12 residues. CDR3 amino acids: CASSPTYNEQFF. DNA for the CDR3: TGTGCCAGCAGCCCCACCTACAATGAGCAGTTCTTC.